These T cell receptor beta chains were read from a single sample in a study of T-cell reconstitution after alpha-beta-depleted transplantation in children. TCRdb reprocessed the PCR reads with MiXCR, giving one entry per CDR3 protein. The data hold about 400,000 distinct CDR3 sequences, with roughly 20% observed a single time. The sequencing here drew on PBMCs from the stem cell graft donor, taken from the stem cell graft. The receptor source for this set is a human donor who donated a stem cell graft to a child with acute myeloid leukemia. The CDR3 runs from the conserved cysteine through the conserved F or W. A D gene is named only where the DNA matches it firmly. Some rows mark clone size as missing; the rest say once, few, many or name a class of expanded clone.

TRBJ2-5,.,TRBV4-3,few,20,TGCGCCAGCAGCCAAGATACGGGGGCGTTGTCTAGCGGTGTCCAAGAGACCCAGTACTTC,CASSQDTGALSSGVQETQYF
TRBJ2-5,.,TRBV20-1,many,10,TGCAGTGCTAGAGATGGAACCCAGTACTTC,CSARDGTQYF
TRBJ2-3,.,TRBV25-1,.,16,TGTGCCAGCAGTGAATACACCAGTCTCAGCACAGATACGCAGTATTTT,CASSEYTSLSTDTQYF
TRBJ1-5,.,TRBV6-1,few,13,TGTGCCAGCTGCCGACACCCCAATCAGCCCCAGCATTTT,CASCRHPNQPQHF
TRBJ2-1,.,TRBV2,.,15,TGTGCCAGCTCTTGGACAGACCTGCCCCCCAATGAGCAGTTCTTC,CASSWTDLPPNEQFF
TRBJ2-7,TRBD2,TRBV28,.,15,TGTGCCAGCAGCCCCGGGACTAGCGGGATTACGGAGCAGTACTTC,CASSPGTSGITEQYF
TRBJ2-2,.,TRBV11-2,.,19,TGTGCCAGCAGCGACAATTTCCGGGACACTCGTTCGAACACCGGGGAGCTGTTTTTT,CASSDNFRDTRSNTGELFF
TRBJ2-1,TRBD2,TRBV25-1,.,17,TGTGCCAGCACTCGAACTCCCGGGACTAGCGGACCGAATGAGCAGTTCTTC,CASTRTPGTSGPNEQFF
TRBJ2-3,TRBD2,TRBV11-1,.,20,TGTGCCAGCAGCTACATTCCGGGACTAGCGGGAGGCACTAGCACAGATACGCAGTATTTT,CASSYIPGLAGGTSTDTQYF
TRBJ2-7,TRBD2,TRBV4-1,few,15,TGCGCCAGCAGCCAATCGAGCGGGGCGGACTACGAGCAGTACTTC,CASSQSSGADYEQYF
TRBJ2-1,TRBD2,TRBV20-1,many,14,TGCAGTGCTGCTCCTGGACTAGCTCTCATTGAGCAGTTCTTC,CSAAPGLALIEQFF
TRBJ2-6,.,TRBV28,.,16,TGTGCCAGCAGACCCTGGACGGCTTCTGGGGCCAACGTCCTGACTTTC,CASRPWTASGANVLTF
TRBJ1-5,TRBD1,TRBV27,few,14,TGTGCCAGCAGTTTACAGGGGGTACATCAGCCCCAGCATTTT,CASSLQGVHQPQHF
TRBJ2-7,TRBD1,TRBV6-1,.,15,TGTGCCAGCAGGGGGACGGACAGGTTCCCCTACGAGCAGTACTTC,CASRGTDRFPYEQYF
TRBJ2-4,TRBD2,TRBV11-2,.,18,TGTGCCAGCAGCCCCCGACTAGCGGGAGGCTGGGCCAAAAACATTCAGTACTTC,CASSPRLAGGWAKNIQYF
TRBJ2-7,.,TRBV20-1,many,12,TGCAGTGCTCTGACTAGTTTTTACGAGCAGTACTTC,CSALTSFYEQYF
TRBJ2-2,TRBD2,TRBV24-1,few,17,TGTGCCACCAGTGATGCGGTTCTAGCGGCGAACACCGGGGAGCTGTTTTTT,CATSDAVLAANTGELFF
TRBJ2-4,.,TRBV29-1,few,13,TGCAGCGCGGCCAGGGGTGCCAAAAACATTCAGTACTTC,CSAARGAKNIQYF
TRBJ2-3,TRBD2,TRBV24-1,few,17,TGTGCCACCAGTGATTCACGACTAGCGGGAGGTACAGATACGCAGTATTTT,CATSDSRLAGGTDTQYF
TRBJ2-7,.,TRBV29-1,many,12,TGCAGCGTCCGCAACCCCAACTACGAGCAGTACTTC,CSVRNPNYEQYF
TRBJ1-2,.,TRBV15,.,12,TGTGCCACCAGCAGAGATCAGGGCAGGTTGAGTTTC,CATSRDQGRLSF
TRBJ2-7,TRBD1,TRBV28,.,13,TGTGCCAGCAGTTCCGGACAGGGGGGCGAGCAGTACTTC,CASSSGQGGEQYF
TRBJ2-7,.,TRBV12-3/TRBV12-4,few,14,TGTGCCAGCAGTTTAGGACAGGCGGCCTACGAGCAGTACTTC,CASSLGQAAYEQYF
TRBJ2-3,.,TRBV7-9,few,16,TGTGCCAGCAGCTCCCCCTCGATGGGTTTCACAGATACGCAGTATTTT,CASSSPSMGFTDTQYF
TRBJ2-5,.,TRBV29-1,many,9,TGCAGCGTTGCAGAGACCCAGTACTTC,CSVAETQYF
TRBJ2-1,TRBD2,TRBV11-2,.,16,TGTGCCAGCAGCTCCCAACTAGCGGGTGGGTACAATGAGCAGTTCTTC,CASSSQLAGGYNEQFF
TRBJ2-7,.,TRBV4-2,.,14,TGTGCCAGCAGCCAAGATCGGGCTAGTCCGCAGCAGTACTTC,CASSQDRASPQQYF
TRBJ2-1,TRBD2,TRBV7-6,once,15,TGTGCCAGCAGCTTGGGGACTAGCGGACCCCATGAGCAGTTCTTC,CASSLGTSGPHEQFF
TRBJ2-1,.,TRBV12-3/TRBV12-4,few,15,TGTGCCAGCACCATACAGGGGACTTCCTACAATGAGCAGTTCTTC,CASTIQGTSYNEQFF
TRBJ1-6,.,TRBV6-5,.,17,TGTGCCAGCAGTTACTCGACTGACAGGAGGTGGGCTTCACCCCTCCACTTT,CASSYSTDRRWASPLHF
TRBJ2-2,.,TRBV5-1,few,15,TGCGCCAGCAGCTTCTCTACGGTGAACACCGGGGAGCTGTTTTTT,CASSFSTVNTGELFF
TRBJ2-1,TRBD2,TRBV29-1,few,15,TGCAGCGTTGTAGGGCGGGAGGCCATATACAATGAGCAGTTCTTC,CSVVGREAIYNEQFF
TRBJ2-5,TRBD2,TRBV4-2,few,16,TGTGCCAGCAGCCAAGACCGAACTAGCGGGAGAGAGACCCAGTACTTC,CASSQDRTSGRETQYF
TRBJ2-2,.,TRBV4-2,.,15,TGTGCCAGCAGCCAAGCGGTGGGGCCACCCGGGGAGCTGTTTTTT,CASSQAVGPPGELFF
TRBJ1-1,TRBD1,TRBV6-1,few,16,TGTGCCAGCAGTCGCGGGACAGGTATACCGAACACTGAAGCTTTCTTT,CASSRGTGIPNTEAFF
TRBJ2-1,TRBD2,TRBV5-1,few,16,TGCGCCAGCAGCTTGAGTGGACTAGACTACTTCAATGAGCAGTTCTTC,CASSLSGLDYFNEQFF
TRBJ2-7,TRBD2,TRBV19,.,13,TGTGCCAGTAGTATGCGGAGCGGGAGGGCCCAGTACTTC,CASSMRSGRAQYF
TRBJ2-3,TRBD2,TRBV24-1,.,13,TGTGCCACCCGGGCGGGAGGGACAGATACGCAGTATTTT,CATRAGGTDTQYF
TRBJ2-5,.,TRBV4-2,.,12,TGTGCCAGCAGCCAAGATTGGGAGACCCAGTACTTC,CASSQDWETQYF
TRBJ1-1,TRBD1,TRBV6-2/TRBV6-3,few,17,TGTGCCAGCAGCGAACTGGTTAGGGGGCTACGGAACACTGAAGCTTTCTTT,CASSELVRGLRNTEAFF
TRBJ1-1,.,TRBV7-9,.,14,TGTGCCAGCAGCCCGAGGACAGATAACACTGAAGCTTTCTTT,CASSPRTDNTEAFF